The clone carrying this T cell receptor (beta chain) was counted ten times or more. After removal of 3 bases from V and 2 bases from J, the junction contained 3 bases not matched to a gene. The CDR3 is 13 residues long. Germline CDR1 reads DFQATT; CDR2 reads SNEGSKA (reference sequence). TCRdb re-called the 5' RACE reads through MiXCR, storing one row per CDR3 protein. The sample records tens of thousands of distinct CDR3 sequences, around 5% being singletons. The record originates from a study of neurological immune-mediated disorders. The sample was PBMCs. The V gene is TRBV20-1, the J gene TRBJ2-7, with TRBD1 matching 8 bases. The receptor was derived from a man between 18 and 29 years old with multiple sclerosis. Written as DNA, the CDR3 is TGCAGTGCTAGCCGGACAGGGACCTACGAGCAGTACTTC. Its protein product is CSASRTGTYEQYF.